The clone carrying this T cell receptor (beta chain) was detected many times. The antigen is unknown. The TCR beta CDR3 regions underwent amplification using RNA transcripts as the source. Carried out on the TCR CDR3, a first-round RT-PCR used the HTBI primer set. TCRdb analysed the multiplex PCR reads with MiXCR anew, one entry per CDR3 protein. The sample consists of a few hundred thousand distinct CDR3 sequences, approximately 15% of them appearing once. The data were obtained in a study of T cells in Graves' hyperthyroidism and ophthalmopathy. Study-level results: For ophthalmopathy, model prediction preceded onset by a median about 6 months.

CDR3 size: 16 residues. CDR1 is GTSNPN and CDR2 is SVGIG in the germline V gene (reference sequence). Deletions cut 0 bases from V and 7 bases from J, with 20 bases between. Sequences were obtained from blood. The chain couples TRBV30 to TRBJ2-3; possible D gene TRBD2, 6 bases. The source is a woman aged 35 to 49 with Graves' ophthalmopathy. CDR3 nucleotide sequence: TGTGCCTGGAGTGTCATAGCGGCACAGCAGTCTAATACGCAGTATTTT. Translated: CAWSVIAAQQSNTQYF. The full variable domain, rest sourced from reference TRBV30 and TRBJ2-3, is SQTIHQWPATLVQPVGSPLSLECTVEGTSNPNLYWYRQAAGRGLQLLFYSVGIGQISSEVPQNLSASRPQDRQFILSSKKLLLSDSGFYLCAWSVIAAQQSNTQYFGPGTRLTVL.